The sequence of this T cell receptor (beta chain) was determined in a study of cytomegalovirus exposure and HLA in healthy donors. Study details: Of all 400 or so donors who were genotyped, about 84% belonged to the Caucasian-associated ancestry cluster. General study results and limits: Most TCR beta V segments were productive about 87% or about 30% of the time in an earlier analysis. Per a later analysis, HLA-associated TCR beta chains showed more clonal expansion than other, equally common TCR beta chains.

Worth noting for this clone: Its specificity is unknown.

Germline V gene sequence: CDR1 MNHNY, CDR2 SVGAGI (reference sequence). Between the trimmed V and J ends, which lost 6 bases and 10 bases, there was a span of 10 bases. The CDR3 has 12 amino acids. 13 Jbeta primers and 60 Vbeta primers were used for the PCR. Here immunoSEQ multiplex PCR was the method, and the copy in TCRdb shows in-frame clones only, minus some. The sample consists of around 190,000 clones, about four fifths of them appearing once. The sequencing input was PBMCs. This receptor was obtained from a woman in her forties or fifties in good health and CMV-seronegative. The V call is TRBV6-6, the J call TRBJ1-6; D remains unclear. The CDR3 bases are TGTGCCAGCAGCGAGGGCCGGTCACCCCTCCACTTT. Translation: CASSEGRSPLHF.